These 2 T cell receptor beta chains were sequenced from one sample in a study of blood T cell repertoires in COVID-19. Here immunoSEQ multiplex PCR was the method, and the copy in TCRdb shows in-frame clones only, minus some. The sample consists of some 110,000 clones, over 75% of them appearing once. The sequenced sample was peripheral blood. The receptor set was obtained from a man in his sixties with active or convalescent COVID-19.

The genes are TRBV7-2 and TRBJ2-3; D gene ambiguous. Trimming stripped 1 base from V and 4 bases from J, with 6 bases between. In germline, CDR1 is SGHTA, CDR2 FQGNSA. This CDR3 comprises 13 residues. Here the CDR3 reads CASSLEAPDTQYF. The CDR3 DNA follows: TGTGCCAGCAGCTTAGAAGCCCCAGATACGCAGTATTTT.

This clone appeared a single time. V is TRBV29-1 and J is TRBJ2-7; D possibly corresponds to TRBD1 (5 bases). Germline lookup yields CDR1 SQVTM and CDR2 ANQGSEA. The CDR3 length is 13 residues. V lost 7 bases and J 0 bases, leaving 13 bases between the germline ends. The CDR3 is CSGLEGDSYEQYF. The DNA of the CDR3 is TGCAGCGGCCTGGAAGGGGACTCCTACGAGCAGTACTTC.